Sequencing of this T cell receptor (beta chain) was carried out in a study of blood T cell repertoires in COVID-19. Looking at the study overall: Material from acute and convalescent COVID-19 was sourced from the United States, Italy and Spain. The cDNA or gDNA used as material had been derived from T cells, B-cell-depleted T cells, or PBMCs.

Per the original data handling: Estimates of nucleated cell counts were drawn from the amplification of reference gene primers. Sequencing used immunoSEQ multiplex PCR; TCRdb keeps in-frame clones, though not all of them. That table furnishes V, J and clone size, whereas the DNA furnished D and trimming. Among around 72,000 clones listed, over 65% were seen once. CDR3 length equals 15 residues. Per germline, CDR1 MRHNA and CDR2 SNTAGT. Trimming stripped 5 bases from V and 6 bases from J, with 17 bases between. The gene calls are TRBV6-4 and TRBJ1-5; TRBD1 might be the D (5 bases). The sequence came from a woman of 80 years or more with acute or convalescent COVID-19. The specimen sequenced was peripheral blood. This CDR3 reads CASSPTSGKSQPQHF. As DNA, the CDR3 is TGTGCCAGCAGTCCGACGTCAGGGAAGAGTCAGCCCCAGCATTTT.